These 18 T cell receptor beta chains were all obtained from the same sample, sequenced in a study of blood T cell repertoires in COVID-19. Method: immunoSEQ multiplex PCR; TCRdb's copy keeps in-frame clones and lacks some. The sample comprises fewer than 200,000 clones, 88% of which are singletons, and 9% rests with the top ten. The sample comprised PBMCs or T cells enriched from blood (not recorded which). The receptors shown here come from a woman younger than 35 who had recovered from COVID-19.

V is TRBV2 and J is TRBJ2-1, with 10 bases matching TRBD2. Germline V gene sequence: CDR1 SNHLY, CDR2 FYNNEI. J gave up 7 bases and V 7 bases, and 7 bases lay outside the gene matches. This CDR3 spans 14 amino acids. The CDR3 sequence: CASTNLAGVNEQFF. DNA of the CDR3: TGTGCCAGCACGAACCTAGCGGGAGTTAATGAGCAGTTCTTC.

This rearrangement joins TRBV28 to TRBJ2-2, with no clear D. The CDR3 runs 16 residues. Germline assignment: CDR1 MDHEN and CDR2 SYDVKM. The germline V and J ends were trimmed by 6 bases and 0 bases, with 14 bases remaining between them. The CDR3 DNA is TGTGCCAGCAGACCTCCGGCAGGCTCGAACACCGGGGAGCTGTTTTTT. Translating it yields CASRPPAGSNTGELFF.

The chain links TRBV24-1 to TRBJ2-2; D unclear. V shed 7 bases and J shed 6 bases, with 11 bases lying between them. Germline V gene sequence: CDR1 KGHDR, CDR2 SFDVKD. The CDR3 runs 13 residues. The CDR3: CATRGRGPGELFF. The CDR3 region has the DNA TGTGCCACCAGGGGTAGAGGCCCCGGGGAGCTGTTTTTT.

The chain joins TRBV29-1 to TRBJ1-1; D is uncertain. The germline V and J ends were trimmed by 2 bases and 2 bases, with 9 bases remaining between them. This CDR3 is 13 amino acids long. Germline values: CDR1 SQVTM, CDR2 ANQGSEA. CDR3 DNA: TGCAGCGTTGAATCTGAGGCTAACACTGAAGCTTTCTTT. This translates into CSVESEANTEAFF.

The chain has TRBV10-3 and TRBJ1-3, with D perhaps TRBD1 (5 bases). The CDR3 sequence is 16 residues long. Germline loops: CDR1 ENHRY, CDR2 SYGVKD. V was cut by 9 bases and J by 1 base, with 19 bases left in between. The CDR3: CAIRGRREVSGNTIYF. CDR3 in DNA: TGTGCCATTCGGGGACGCAGGGAGGTTTCTGGAAACACCATATATTTT.

This sequence joins TRBV6-5 and TRBJ1-2; TRBD1 matches 8 bases. Per germline, CDR1 MNHEY and CDR2 SVGAGI. CDR3 length: 14 amino acids. With 6 bases clipped from V and 3 bases from J, the junction kept 6 bases outside the gene matches. The CDR3 DNA reads TGTGCCAGCAGGCCCCAGGGGGCCGACTATGGCTACACCTTC. Protein sequence: CASRPQGADYGYTF.

Here the CDR3 DNA reads TGTGCCACCAGCACCCGACAGGGGGGCAATCAGCCCCAGCATTTT. Translation: CATSTRQGGNQPQHF. The V gene is TRBV15, the J gene TRBJ1-5; 9 bases are a match to TRBD1. Germline values: CDR1 LNHNV, CDR2 YYDKDF (reference sequence). The CDR3 length is 15 residues. The V segment lost 4 bases and the J segment 2 bases; nucleotides outside the gene matches: 3.

The rearrangement joins TRBV29-1 to TRBJ1-2, with a possible D match to TRBD1 (5 bases). From germline, CDR1 is SQVTM and CDR2 ANQGSEA. With 4 bases removed from V and 7 bases from J, the gap between germline ends came to 19 bases. This CDR3 comprises 14 residues. CDR3 nucleotides: TGCAGCGTTGGGGGACTCGGCCAGGGCGGTGGCTACACCTTC. Translation gives CSVGGLGQGGGYTF.

The rearrangement links TRBV9 to TRBJ2-5, with TRBD2 as a possible D gene (6 bases). The germline V gene encodes CDR1 SGDLS and CDR2 YYNGEE. This CDR3 region has 15 residues. V lost 3 bases and J 1 base, leaving 13 bases between the germline ends. The CDR3 DNA is TGTGCCAGCAGCGCCCGGGGGACTTTCCAAGAGACCCAGTACTTC. Translating it yields CASSARGTFQETQYF. Complete variable domain (other parts from reference TRBV9 and TRBJ2-5): DSGVTQTPKHLITATGQRVTLRCSPRSGDLSVYWYQQSLDQGLQFLIQYYNGEERAKGNILERFSAQQFPDLHSELNLSSLELGDSALYFCASSARGTFQETQYFGPGTRLLVL.

This chain connects TRBV2 to TRBJ1-4; perhaps TRBD1 as D (5 bases). Per the germline V gene, CDR1 is SNHLY and CDR2 is FYNNEI. This CDR3 comprises 13 residues. Trimming pared 3 bases from V and 11 bases from J, leaving 13 bases between. The CDR3 region is CASSEGRQTKLFF. CDR3 sequence (DNA): TGTGCCAGCAGTGAGGGTAGACAGACTAAACTGTTTTTT. Supplemented by reference TRBV2 and TRBJ1-4, the full variable domain reads EPEVTQTPSHQVTQMGQEVILRCVPISNHLYFYWYRQILGQKVEFLVSFYNNEISEKSEIFDDQFSVERPDGSNFTLKIRSTKLEDSAMYFCASSEGRQTKLFFGSGTQLSVL.

The V gene is TRBV28, the J gene TRBJ2-7; D perhaps matches TRBD2 (7 bases). Trimming removed 5 bases at V and 4 bases at J, with 15 bases between. The CDR3 is 14 amino acids. The V gene's germline CDR1 is MDHEN and CDR2 SYDVKM. Here the CDR3 DNA reads TGTGCCAGCAGTCCTGGAGGGGGGGGATACGAGCAGTACTTC. Translating gives CASSPGGGGYEQYF.

The chain carries TRBV28 and TRBJ2-6, with D possibly being TRBD1 (6 bases). CDR1 is MDHEN, CDR2 SYDVKM, per germline. The CDR3 spans 15 residues. Trimming removed 4 bases from V and 2 bases from J, with 9 bases in between. CDR3 in amino acids: CASSSPGAGANVLTF. As DNA, the CDR3 is TGTGCCAGCAGTTCTCCAGGGGCTGGGGCCAACGTCCTGACTTTC.

Here the CDR3 DNA reads TGTGCCAGCAGTTACCGTGGACAGACTCGGAATGGCTACACCTTC. It yields the protein CASSYRGQTRNGYTF. This chain joins TRBV6-6 and TRBJ1-2; tentatively, D is TRBD1 (6 bases). Trimming pared 2 bases from V and 6 bases from J, leaving 16 bases between. The germline gives CDR1 MNHNY, CDR2 SVGAGI (reference sequence). This CDR3 region has 15 residues.

V gene TRBV7-6 combines with J gene TRBJ1-1; D unresolved. The CDR3 is 12 residues long. Germline values: CDR1 SGHVS, CDR2 FNYEAQ. V gave up 6 bases and J gave up 3 bases, with 8 bases separating them. The chain's CDR3 is CASRLRDTEAFF. CDR3 DNA: TGTGCCAGCAGATTACGAGACACTGAAGCTTTCTTT.

The chain couples TRBV14 to TRBJ2-2; 10 nucleotides align to TRBD2. V lost 4 bases and J lost 1; bases outside the gene matches: 0. The CDR3 runs 15 residues. Germline V lookup: CDR1 SGHDN, CDR2 FVKESK. CDR3 bases: TGTGCCAGCAGCCGGACTAGCGGGAACACCGGGGAGCTGTTTTTT. Residues: CASSRTSGNTGELFF.

This chain links TRBV7-2 with TRBJ2-3; D is undetermined. The CDR3 loop spans 15 amino acids. CDR1 and CDR2 from the germline V gene are SGHTA and FQGNSA. The germline V and J ends were trimmed by 3 bases and 2 bases, with 12 bases remaining between them. This CDR3 reads CASSLTTRHTDTQYF. The CDR3 DNA reads as TGTGCCAGCAGCTTGACGACACGCCACACAGATACGCAGTATTTT. The full variable domain, with the rest looked up from reference TRBV7-2 and TRBJ2-3, is GAGVSQSPSNKVTEKGKDVELRCDPISGHTALYWYRQSLGQGLEFLIYFQGNSAPDKSGLPSDRFSAERTGGSVSTLTIQRTQQEDSAVYLCASSLTTRHTDTQYFGPGTRLTVL.

The chain has TRBV29-1 and TRBJ1-1; D is possibly TRBD1 (6 bases). With 4 bases removed from V and 4 bases from J, the gap between germline ends came to 7 bases. The CDR3 runs 11 residues. Germline loops: CDR1 SQVTM, CDR2 ANQGSEA. The CDR3 DNA reads as TGCAGCGTTGTCAGGGGCACTGAAGCTTTCTTT. This translates into CSVVRGTEAFF.

CDR3 sequence (DNA): TGTGCCAGCAGTTTTGGGGGAGGGGGTAGGGCAGATACGCAGTATTTT. It is translated as CASSFGGGGRADTQYF. J is TRBJ2-3 and V is TRBV2, with D tentatively TRBD2 (7 bases). CDR3 size: 16 residues. V was clipped by 5 bases and J by 4 bases, with 19 bases between them. In germline, CDR1 is SNHLY, CDR2 FYNNEI.